The 26 T cell receptor beta chains below all came from one sample that was sequenced in a study of T-cell reconstitution after alpha-beta-depleted transplantation in children. Unique molecular identifiers were used in preparing the TCRbeta library. TCRdb redid the calling of the PCR reads with MiXCR, one entry per CDR3 protein. The sample lists a few hundred thousand distinct CDR3 sequences; 43% were seen once. The specimen comprised PBMCs, sampled before TCRalphabeta/CD19-depleted stem cell transplant. The origin of the receptors is a girl aged 2 to 10 with aplastic anemia, due to receive a stem cell transplant.

The V gene is TRBV20-1, the J gene TRBJ2-7; D tentatively fits TRBD1 or TRBD2 (5 bases each). CDR3 length equals 14 residues. V shed 0 bases and J shed 4 bases, with 13 bases lying between them. CDR1 is DFQATT and CDR2 is SNEGSKA in the germline V gene (reference sequence). As DNA, the CDR3 is TGCAGTGCTAGAGATCGGCAGGGACGGTACGAGCAGTACTTC. Translation gives CSARDRQGRYEQYF.

This clonotype came up many times. This rearrangement joins TRBV27 to TRBJ2-7; 7 nucleotides agree with TRBD2. Germline CDR1 MNHEY, CDR2 SMNVEV (reference sequence). CDR3 size: 15 residues. Trimming cost V 0 bases and J 2 bases; bases outside gene matches: 4. CDR3: CASSLSGRTPYEQYF. The CDR3 bases are TGTGCCAGCAGTTTATCCGGGAGGACCCCCTACGAGCAGTACTTC.

The chain has TRBV5-1 and TRBJ1-1, with 8 bases that match TRBD1. Looked up from germline, CDR1 is SGHRS and CDR2 is YFSETQ. V lost 1 base to trimming and J lost 2 bases; unmatched junction nucleotides: 7. The CDR3 length is 16 residues. CDR3 sequence (DNA): TGCGCCAGCAGCTTGAGGGGCGGACAGGGAAACACTGAAGCTTTCTTT. Translated: CASSLRGGQGNTEAFF.

In regard to this clonotype: At one end the junction does not follow the germline gene, possibly because of a read error. This chain links TRBV7-9 with TRBJ1-1; D gene ambiguous. CDR1 and CDR2 from the germline V gene are SEHNR and FQNEAQ (reference sequence). The CDR3 is 15 amino acids. CDR3 in DNA: TGTTCCAGCAGCCACCGGGAGCCAGTGAACACTGAAGCTTTCTTT. It codes for CSSSHREPVNTEAFF.

In its sample, this clonotype was seen many times. This chain connects TRBV7-9 to TRBJ1-2; D is uncertain. The germline gives CDR1 SEHNR, CDR2 FQNEAQ (reference sequence). The CDR3 extends over 12 amino acids. V was trimmed by 1 base and J by 2 bases, leaving 2 bases between them. The CDR3 here is CASSLDNYGYTF. CDR3 in DNA: TGTGCCAGCAGCTTAGACAACTATGGCTACACCTTC.

The rearrangement uses TRBV6-5 and TRBJ2-7; 7 bases fit TRBD2. The CDR3 is 15 residues long. CDR1 and CDR2 (germline): MNHEY, SVGAGI. The ends lost 0 bases at V and 4 bases at J; junction bases unmatched: 6. The CDR3 DNA is TGTGCCAGCAGTTACTCATGGCTAGCGGATTACGAGCAGTACTTC. Translating it yields CASSYSWLADYEQYF.

The V gene is TRBV25-1, the J gene TRBJ2-5; either TRBD1 or TRBD2 may supply D (7 bases each). Germline lookup yields CDR1 MGHDK and CDR2 SYGVNS. Deletions cut 6 bases from V and 6 bases from J, with 17 bases between. The CDR3 extends over 14 amino acids. DNA of the CDR3: TGTGCCAGCAGGGGGTCAGGGGGGGAGAAGACCCAGTACTTC. Translation: CASRGSGGEKTQYF. Variable domain in full (rest from reference TRBV25-1 and TRBJ2-5): EADIYQTPRYLVIGTGKKITLECSQTMGHDKMYWYQQDPGMELHLIHYSYGVNSTEKGDLSSESTVSRIRTEHFPLTLESARPSHTSQYLCASRGSGGEKTQYFGPGTRLLVL.

V usage is TRBV5-1 and J usage is TRBJ2-5; D remains unclear. CDR3 length: 13 amino acids. Looked up from germline, CDR1 is SGHRS and CDR2 is YFSETQ. The germline V and J ends were trimmed by 4 bases and 5 bases, with 12 bases remaining between them. CDR3 bases: TGCGCCAGCAGCAGAGTAACGGAGGAGACCCAGTACTTC. Translation: CASSRVTEETQYF.

The J gene is TRBJ2-1, the V gene TRBV7-3, with D perhaps TRBD1 (5 bases). The CDR3 contains 14 residues. The ends were cut back, 2 bases at V and 12 bases at J, with 17 bases in the middle. The germline gives CDR1 SGHTA, CDR2 FQGTGA. Written as DNA, the CDR3 is TGTGCCAGCAGCTTAGGCAGGGTGGCAGATGCGCAGTTCTTC. It yields the protein CASSLGRVADAQFF.

This clonotype has ten or more counts. J is TRBJ2-7 and V is TRBV7-3; 7 bases fit TRBD2. The V segment lost 0 bases and the J segment 5 bases; nucleotides outside the gene matches: 10. The V gene's germline CDR1 is SGHTA and CDR2 FQGTGA. This CDR3 contains 16 residues. In nucleotides, the CDR3 is TGTGCCAGCAGCTTAACGTCCCCGCGGGAGAAGAACGAGCAGTACTTC. Translation gives CASSLTSPREKNEQYF.

This clonotype was recorded at least ten times. The chain has TRBV28 and TRBJ1-2; D remains ambiguous. The ends were cut back, 5 bases at V and 4 bases at J, with 23 bases in the middle. Per the germline V gene, CDR1 is MDHEN and CDR2 is SYDVKM. The CDR3 runs to 17 residues. CDR3 in amino acids: CASSLPGENAAFYGYTF. CDR3 bases: TGTGCCAGCAGTCTCCCTGGAGAAAACGCAGCTTTCTATGGCTACACCTTC.

This clonotype occurred a few times. The rearrangement joins TRBV7-3 to TRBJ1-1; no definite D call. Trimming removed 1 base at V and 1 base at J, with 13 bases between. CDR3 length: 16 amino acids. Germline values: CDR1 SGHTA, CDR2 FQGTGA. The CDR3 bases are TGTGCCAGCAGCTTAAGGGCTGGACTCCAGAACACTGAAGCTTTCTTT. Its protein is CASSLRAGLQNTEAFF.

A few counts support this clonotype. This rearrangement joins TRBV2 to TRBJ1-5, with D maybe TRBD1 (5 bases). V lost 6 bases and J lost 0, with 9 bases in between. The germline V gene encodes CDR1 SNHLY and CDR2 FYNNEI. The CDR3 has 14 residues. CDR3 sequence: CASSRDVSNQPQHF. The CDR3, as DNA: TGTGCCAGCAGCCGGGACGTTAGCAATCAGCCCCAGCATTTT.

This clonotype has more than one count but fewer than ten. The V gene is TRBV20-1, the J gene TRBJ2-5, with 7 bases aligning to TRBD1. The CDR3 has 14 amino acids. Germline-derived CDR1 and CDR2 are DFQATT and SNEGSKA (reference sequence). Trimming took 6 bases from V and 0 from J; bases not matched to a gene: 7. CDR3 region: CSAGQIPNQETQYF. The CDR3 region has the DNA TGCAGTGCGGGACAGATTCCTAACCAAGAGACCCAGTACTTC.

In the case of this clonotype: A much more abundant neighbour one base away suggests this may be a read error. V and J are TRBV5-1 and TRBJ2-7, with a weak D call TRBD2 (5 bases). Germline CDR1 reads SGHRS; CDR2 reads YFSETQ. V lost 1 base, J lost 7 bases, and 15 bases lay in between. The CDR3 is 14 residues long. The CDR3 nucleotides read TGCGCCAGCAGCTTGAGGAAGGAGGCGAGTGAGCAGTACTTC. Amino acid sequence: CASSLRKEASEQYF.

This clonotype was recorded only once. This chain uses TRBV4-1 with TRBJ2-3; no clear D gene. Germline V gene lookup returns CDR1 MGHRA and CDR2 YSYEKL. This CDR3 is 15 amino acids long. Between the trimmed V and J ends, which lost 0 bases and 6 bases, there was a span of 13 bases. CDR3 bases: TGCGCCAGCAGCCAAGATCGTGTGGCTCCTGATACGCAGTATTTT. Amino acid sequence: CASSQDRVAPDTQYF.

In its sample, this clonotype was seen a few times. The J gene is TRBJ2-3, the V gene TRBV20-1; TRBD2 agrees at 11 bases. J gave up 2 bases and V 6 bases, and 10 bases lay outside the gene matches. The CDR3 contains 16 residues. The germline V gene has CDR1 DFQATT and CDR2 SNEGSKA (reference sequence). CDR3 sequence reads: CSARPPSGGITDTQYF. The CDR3 bases are TGCAGTGCCCGCCCCCCTAGCGGGGGGATCACAGATACGCAGTATTTT.

This clonotype was observed at least ten times. This chain uses TRBV20-1 with TRBJ1-1, with D unresolved. V was trimmed by 5 bases and J by 4 bases, leaving 11 bases between them. CDR1 is DFQATT, CDR2 SNEGSKA, per germline (reference sequence). This CDR3 contains 12 residues. CDR3: CSAGRVATEAFF. Here the CDR3 DNA reads TGCAGTGCTGGTAGAGTAGCCACTGAAGCTTTCTTT.

This clonotype was counted only a few times. One end of the junction varies from germline; a read error may be responsible. This chain links TRBV20-1 with TRBJ2-7, with D unclear. The CDR3 has 14 amino acids. Germline-derived CDR1 and CDR2 are DFQATT and SNEGSKA (reference sequence). The CDR3 DNA follows: TGCAGTGCTAGAGTAATAGGGTTGGGTTACGATCAGTACTTC. Its translation is CSARVIGLGYDQYF.

This chain joins TRBV29-1 and TRBJ2-1; 10 bases agree with TRBD2. The CDR3 runs to 15 residues. The junction had 11 bases not matched to a gene; V was cut back by 6 bases and J by 6 bases. The germline gives CDR1 SQVTM, CDR2 ANQGSEA. The CDR3 sequence is CSVGGLAGVSNEQFF. The CDR3 bases are TGCAGCGTCGGAGGCCTAGCGGGAGTCTCCAATGAGCAGTTCTTC.

The chain is built from TRBV5-1 and TRBJ1-2; no firm D call. CDR1 is SGHRS, CDR2 YFSETQ, per germline. The CDR3 loop spans 13 amino acids. Trimming removed 4 bases at V and 6 bases at J, with 13 bases between. CDR3 sequence: CASSRVDRNGYTF. The CDR3 bases are TGCGCCAGCAGCCGGGTGGACCGAAATGGCTACACCTTC.

The chain has TRBV18 and TRBJ2-7; either TRBD1 or TRBD2 may supply D (5 bases each). CDR1 KGHSH and CDR2 LQKENI come from the germline V gene. This CDR3 region has 15 residues. Trimming pared 3 bases from V and 5 bases from J, leaving 17 bases between. DNA of the CDR3: TGTGCCAGCTCACCGGTCGGGACCGGGATGAACGAGCAGTACTTC. It specifies CASSPVGTGMNEQYF.

This clonotype has only a few counts. The chain has TRBV20-1 and TRBJ2-1; TRBD1 is a possible D gene (6 bases). V lost 2 bases to trimming and J lost 3 bases, with 14 bases between them. This CDR3 contains 15 residues. Germline lookup yields CDR1 DFQATT and CDR2 SNEGSKA (reference sequence). The CDR3 loop is CSARTTGTNYNEQFF. The CDR3 DNA reads TGCAGTGCTAGAACAACAGGGACCAACTACAATGAGCAGTTCTTC.

This clonotype turned up a few times. This rearrangement joins TRBV20-1 to TRBJ2-1; 10 nucleotides line up with TRBD2. Per germline, CDR1 DFQATT and CDR2 SNEGSKA (reference sequence). This CDR3 is 16 amino acids long. V trimming: 0 bases; J trimming: 9 bases; junction bases outside the gene matches: 11. In nucleotides, the CDR3 is TGCAGTGCTAGAGATGCGAGCGGGGGGGCCGTTGGTGAGCAGTTCTTC. Translated: CSARDASGGAVGEQFF.

The chain uses TRBV4-1 and TRBJ2-7, with TRBD2 as a possible D gene (7 bases). Trimming removed 4 bases at V and 2 bases at J, with 15 bases between. CDR1 is MGHRA and CDR2 is YSYEKL in the germline V gene. The CDR3 is 15 amino acids. CDR3 residues: CASSPGGSVAYEQYF. DNA of the CDR3: TGCGCCAGCAGCCCGGGGGGCAGCGTCGCCTACGAGCAGTACTTC.

This chain connects TRBV6-1 to TRBJ2-5, with 7 positions matching TRBD2. The length of the CDR3 is 15 residues. V shed 6 bases, J shed 5 bases, and the junction held 12 bases outside the gene matches. From germline, CDR1 is MNHNS and CDR2 SASEGT. CDR3 amino acids: CASSRGVAGRETQYF. The CDR3 DNA reads TGTGCCAGCAGCCGGGGGGTTGCGGGCAGGGAGACCCAGTACTTC.